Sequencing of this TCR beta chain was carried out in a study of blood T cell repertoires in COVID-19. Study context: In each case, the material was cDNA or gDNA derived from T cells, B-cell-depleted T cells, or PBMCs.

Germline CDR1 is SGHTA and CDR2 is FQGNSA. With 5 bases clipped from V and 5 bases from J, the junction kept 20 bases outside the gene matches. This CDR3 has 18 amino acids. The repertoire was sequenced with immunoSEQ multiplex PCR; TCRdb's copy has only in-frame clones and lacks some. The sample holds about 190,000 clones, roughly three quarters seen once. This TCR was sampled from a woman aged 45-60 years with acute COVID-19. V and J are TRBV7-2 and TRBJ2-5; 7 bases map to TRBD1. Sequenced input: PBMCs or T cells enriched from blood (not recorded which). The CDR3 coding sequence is TGTGCCAGCAGCCTCTTCGGGGCAGGGGGTCCCTCGGGGGAGACCCAGTACTTC. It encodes CASSLFGAGGPSGETQYF.